The clone carrying this T cell receptor beta chain occurred many times. V was clipped by 5 bases and J by 7 bases, with 8 bases between them. The CDR3 extends over 12 amino acids. CDR1 and CDR2 (germline): MDHEN, SYDVKM. These data originate in a study of T-cell reconstitution after alpha-beta-depleted transplantation in children. TCRbeta library construction was performed incorporating unique molecular identifiers. A single record per CDR3 protein comes from TCRdb applying MiXCR to the PCR reads. The sample carries 200,000 to 250,000 distinct CDR3 sequences, around 12% recorded once. The receptor was derived from a human donor who donated a stem cell graft to a child with acute lymphoblastic leukemia. The genes are TRBV28 and TRBJ1-4; D ambiguous. Specimen: PBMCs from the stem cell graft donor, collected from the stem cell graft. CDR3 bases: TGTGCCAGCAGTCCACCTTTTGAAAAACTGTTTTTT. This encodes CASSPPFEKLFF. The whole variable domain, remainder taken from reference TRBV28 and TRBJ1-4, is DVKVTQSSRYLVKRTGEKVFLECVQDMDHENMFWYRQDPGLGLRLIYFSYDVKMKEKGDIPEGYSVSREKKERFSLILESASTNQTSMYLCASSPPFEKLFFGSGTQLSVL.